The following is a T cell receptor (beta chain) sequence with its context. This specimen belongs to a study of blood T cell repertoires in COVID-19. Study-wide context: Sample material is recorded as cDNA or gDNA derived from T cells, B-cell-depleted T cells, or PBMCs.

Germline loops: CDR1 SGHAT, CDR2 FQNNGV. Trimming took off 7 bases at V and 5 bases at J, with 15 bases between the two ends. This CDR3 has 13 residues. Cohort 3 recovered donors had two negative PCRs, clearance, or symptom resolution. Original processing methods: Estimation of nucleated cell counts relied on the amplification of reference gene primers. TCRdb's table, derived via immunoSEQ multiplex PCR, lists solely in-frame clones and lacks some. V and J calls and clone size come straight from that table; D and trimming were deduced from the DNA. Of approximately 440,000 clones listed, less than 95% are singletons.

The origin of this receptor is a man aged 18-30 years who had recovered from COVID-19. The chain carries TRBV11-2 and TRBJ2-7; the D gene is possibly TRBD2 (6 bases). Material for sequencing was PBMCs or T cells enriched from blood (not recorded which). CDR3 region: CASTSRAGHEQYF. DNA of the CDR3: TGTGCCAGCACCTCTCGAGCGGGTCACGAGCAGTACTTC.